Detailed here is one TCR beta chain. The antigen is unknown. The sample is drawn from a study of PD-L1 blockade in urothelial cancer. Study-level information: Blood samples had a median of 141,255 T cells. General study points: Stronger expansion of tumor-associated clones in blood at 3 weeks distinguished durable-benefit patients. TCR clonality was measured in pretreatment peripheral blood. Clonality below the median predicted better survival.

Losses at the gene ends were 4 bases for V and 8 bases for J; bases not matched to a gene: 8. The CDR3 is 15 residues long. Germline CDR1 and CDR2: SGDLS and YYNGEE. Assay used: immunoSEQ multiplex PCR; TCRdb lists only in-frame clones, some missing. The table lists around 79,000 clones, around 81% of them singletons. The sample's time point: pretreatment peripheral blood. Between 1 and 8 samples, pretreatment and on-treatment, were given by each patient. The genes are TRBV9 and TRBJ2-1; 11 positions match TRBD2. Sequencing used PBMCs, obtained around atezolizumab (anti-PD-L1) treatment. The clonotype was recovered from a man aged 40-50 years with urothelial cancer. The CDR3: CASSPRTSGSHEQFF. The CDR3 DNA sequence: TGTGCCAGCAGCCCCAGGACTAGCGGGTCCCATGAGCAGTTCTTC. Based on the CDR3 plus reference TRBV9 and TRBJ2-1, the full variable domain is DSGVTQTPKHLITATGQRVTLRCSPRSGDLSVYWYQQSLDQGLQFLIQYYNGEERAKGNILERFSAQQFPDLHSELNLSSLELGDSALYFCASSPRTSGSHEQFFGPGTRLTVL.